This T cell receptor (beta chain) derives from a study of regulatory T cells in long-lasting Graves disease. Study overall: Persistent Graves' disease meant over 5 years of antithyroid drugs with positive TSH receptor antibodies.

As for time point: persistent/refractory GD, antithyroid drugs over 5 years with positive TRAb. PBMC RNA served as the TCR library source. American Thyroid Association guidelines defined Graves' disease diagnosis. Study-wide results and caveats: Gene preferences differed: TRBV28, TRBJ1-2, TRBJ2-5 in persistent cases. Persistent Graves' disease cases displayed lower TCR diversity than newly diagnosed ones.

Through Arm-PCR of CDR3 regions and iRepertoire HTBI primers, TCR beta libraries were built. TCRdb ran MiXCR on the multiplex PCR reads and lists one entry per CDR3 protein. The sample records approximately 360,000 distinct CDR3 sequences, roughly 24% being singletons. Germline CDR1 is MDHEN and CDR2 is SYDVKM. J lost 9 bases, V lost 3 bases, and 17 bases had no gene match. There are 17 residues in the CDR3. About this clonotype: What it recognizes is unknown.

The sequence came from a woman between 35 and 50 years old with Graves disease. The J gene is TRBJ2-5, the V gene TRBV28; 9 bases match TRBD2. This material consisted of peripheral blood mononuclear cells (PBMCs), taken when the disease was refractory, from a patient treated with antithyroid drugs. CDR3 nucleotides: TGTGCCAGCAGTTTGGCGGGAGTACGCGGGGGGGGGAGGGCCCAGTACTTC. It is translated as CASSLAGVRGGGRAQYF.